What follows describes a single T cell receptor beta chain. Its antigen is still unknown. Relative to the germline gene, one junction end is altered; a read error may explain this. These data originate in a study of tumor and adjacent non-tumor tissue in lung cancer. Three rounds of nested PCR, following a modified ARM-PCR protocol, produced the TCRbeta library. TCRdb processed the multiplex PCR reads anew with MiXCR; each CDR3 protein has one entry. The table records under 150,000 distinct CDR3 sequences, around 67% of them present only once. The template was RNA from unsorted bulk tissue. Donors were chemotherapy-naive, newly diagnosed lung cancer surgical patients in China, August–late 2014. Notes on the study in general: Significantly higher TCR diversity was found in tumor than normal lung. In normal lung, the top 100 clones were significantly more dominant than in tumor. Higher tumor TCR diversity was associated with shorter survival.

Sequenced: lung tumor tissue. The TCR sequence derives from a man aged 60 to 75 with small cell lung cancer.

CDR3 sequence: CACRPGTGGQETQYF. DNA of the CDR3: TGTGCCTGCAGGCCCGGGACAGGTGGACAAGAGACCCAGTACTTC. The chain carries TRBV12-3 or TRBV12-4 and TRBJ2-5; TRBD1 agrees at 8 bases. This CDR3 is 15 amino acids long.